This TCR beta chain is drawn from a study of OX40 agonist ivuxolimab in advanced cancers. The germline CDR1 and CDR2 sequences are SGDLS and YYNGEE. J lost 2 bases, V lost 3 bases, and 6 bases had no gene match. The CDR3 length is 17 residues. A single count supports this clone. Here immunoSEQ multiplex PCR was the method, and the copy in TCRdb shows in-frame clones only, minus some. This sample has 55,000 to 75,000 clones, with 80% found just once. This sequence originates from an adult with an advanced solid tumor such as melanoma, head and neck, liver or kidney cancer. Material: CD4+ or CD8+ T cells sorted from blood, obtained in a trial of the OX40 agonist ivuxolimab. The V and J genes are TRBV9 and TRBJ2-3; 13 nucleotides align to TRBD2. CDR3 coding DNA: TGTGCCAGCAGCGGGGGACTAGCGGGAAGACCCACAGATACGCAGTATTTT. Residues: CASSGGLAGRPTDTQYF.